The clone carrying this T cell receptor beta chain has only one observation. Different DNA sequences within this sample yield the same CDR3. As processed by the authors: Estimated nucleated cell counts came from reference gene primer amplification. TCRdb keeps only in-frame clones here, not all; method: immunoSEQ multiplex PCR. Clone size and V and J calls were adopted from that table, with D and trimming inferred from the DNA. The table includes some 200,000 clones, around 87% detected once. This sample stems from a study of blood T cell repertoires in COVID-19. Study-level background: The study drew acute and convalescent COVID-19 samples from the United States, Italy and Spain. T cells, B-cell-depleted T cells, or PBMCs provided the cDNA or gDNA that served as material.

The sample taken for sequencing was peripheral blood. This sequence was found in a man in his forties with active or convalescent COVID-19.

CDR3 region: CASSQVATGELFF. In nucleotides, the CDR3 is TGTGCCAGCAGCCAAGTGGCCACCGGGGAGCTGTTTTTT. The V gene is TRBV3-1 (or the pseudogene TRBV3-2), the J gene TRBJ2-2; D is unresolved. The CDR3 loop spans 13 amino acids. The ends were cut back, 1 base at V and 4 bases at J, with 4 bases in the middle. Germline assignment: CDR1 LGHDT and CDR2 YNNKEL (reference sequence).